This TCR beta chain was captured in a study of T cell responses to AZD1222 COVID-19 vaccine. Germline CDR1 and CDR2: SNHLY and FYNNEI. This CDR3 is 15 amino acids long. V was pared by 7 bases and J by 2 bases, with 17 bases between. General study findings and limits: Two doses of AZD1222 preceded a rise in Spike-specific TCR breadth and depth. The donor group comprised mostly white British people and more females; the analysis possibly underestimated clonal diversity. Regions 160-218 and 743-854 dominated among vaccine-associated CD4 TCRs spanning spike. Seropositive AZD1222 recipients at baseline numbered only five or six.

Assay: immunoSEQ multiplex PCR; the TCRdb copy retains only in-frame clones and omits some. The data hold some 200,000 clones, with 80% to 95% observed a single time. This clone came up a few times. Its antigen is undetermined. Specimen: peripheral blood, collected on day 0 of AZD1222 vaccination. The chain employs TRBV2 and TRBJ1-1; D is ambiguous. This TCR was sampled from an adult in good health. The chain's CDR3 is CASTLRGGSNTEAFF. DNA of the CDR3: TGTGCCAGCACCCTCCGCGGAGGGTCAAACACTGAAGCTTTCTTT.